The T cell receptor (beta chain) described here comes from a study of T-cell reconstitution after alpha-beta-depleted transplantation in children. TCRbeta library preparation incorporated unique molecular identifiers. MiXCR, applied by TCRdb to the PCR reads, yields one record per CDR3 protein. The repertoire holds around 300,000 distinct CDR3 sequences, about 9.5% seen once, with roughly 7% in the top ten. This clonotype was recorded a few times. V was cut by 0 bases and J by 4 bases, with 6 bases left in between. The V gene's germline CDR1 is SGHAT and CDR2 FQNNGV. The CDR3 has 13 amino acids. The chain uses TRBV11-2 and TRBJ1-1; D is ambiguous. The sequence derives from a boy under two years old with acute myeloid leukemia, due to receive a stem cell transplant. The starting material was PBMCs, obtained before TCRalphabeta/CD19-depleted stem cell transplant. The CDR3 DNA reads as TGTGCCAGCAGCTTAGAAGACGGCACTGAAGCTTTCTTT. Translation: CASSLEDGTEAFF. The full variable domain, its missing parts supplied by reference TRBV11-2 and TRBJ1-1, is EAGVAQSPRYKIIEKRQSVAFWCNPISGHATLYWYQQILGQGPKLLIQFQNNGVVDDSQLPKDRFSAERLKGVDSTLKIQPAKLEDSAVYLCASSLEDGTEAFFGQGTRLTVV.